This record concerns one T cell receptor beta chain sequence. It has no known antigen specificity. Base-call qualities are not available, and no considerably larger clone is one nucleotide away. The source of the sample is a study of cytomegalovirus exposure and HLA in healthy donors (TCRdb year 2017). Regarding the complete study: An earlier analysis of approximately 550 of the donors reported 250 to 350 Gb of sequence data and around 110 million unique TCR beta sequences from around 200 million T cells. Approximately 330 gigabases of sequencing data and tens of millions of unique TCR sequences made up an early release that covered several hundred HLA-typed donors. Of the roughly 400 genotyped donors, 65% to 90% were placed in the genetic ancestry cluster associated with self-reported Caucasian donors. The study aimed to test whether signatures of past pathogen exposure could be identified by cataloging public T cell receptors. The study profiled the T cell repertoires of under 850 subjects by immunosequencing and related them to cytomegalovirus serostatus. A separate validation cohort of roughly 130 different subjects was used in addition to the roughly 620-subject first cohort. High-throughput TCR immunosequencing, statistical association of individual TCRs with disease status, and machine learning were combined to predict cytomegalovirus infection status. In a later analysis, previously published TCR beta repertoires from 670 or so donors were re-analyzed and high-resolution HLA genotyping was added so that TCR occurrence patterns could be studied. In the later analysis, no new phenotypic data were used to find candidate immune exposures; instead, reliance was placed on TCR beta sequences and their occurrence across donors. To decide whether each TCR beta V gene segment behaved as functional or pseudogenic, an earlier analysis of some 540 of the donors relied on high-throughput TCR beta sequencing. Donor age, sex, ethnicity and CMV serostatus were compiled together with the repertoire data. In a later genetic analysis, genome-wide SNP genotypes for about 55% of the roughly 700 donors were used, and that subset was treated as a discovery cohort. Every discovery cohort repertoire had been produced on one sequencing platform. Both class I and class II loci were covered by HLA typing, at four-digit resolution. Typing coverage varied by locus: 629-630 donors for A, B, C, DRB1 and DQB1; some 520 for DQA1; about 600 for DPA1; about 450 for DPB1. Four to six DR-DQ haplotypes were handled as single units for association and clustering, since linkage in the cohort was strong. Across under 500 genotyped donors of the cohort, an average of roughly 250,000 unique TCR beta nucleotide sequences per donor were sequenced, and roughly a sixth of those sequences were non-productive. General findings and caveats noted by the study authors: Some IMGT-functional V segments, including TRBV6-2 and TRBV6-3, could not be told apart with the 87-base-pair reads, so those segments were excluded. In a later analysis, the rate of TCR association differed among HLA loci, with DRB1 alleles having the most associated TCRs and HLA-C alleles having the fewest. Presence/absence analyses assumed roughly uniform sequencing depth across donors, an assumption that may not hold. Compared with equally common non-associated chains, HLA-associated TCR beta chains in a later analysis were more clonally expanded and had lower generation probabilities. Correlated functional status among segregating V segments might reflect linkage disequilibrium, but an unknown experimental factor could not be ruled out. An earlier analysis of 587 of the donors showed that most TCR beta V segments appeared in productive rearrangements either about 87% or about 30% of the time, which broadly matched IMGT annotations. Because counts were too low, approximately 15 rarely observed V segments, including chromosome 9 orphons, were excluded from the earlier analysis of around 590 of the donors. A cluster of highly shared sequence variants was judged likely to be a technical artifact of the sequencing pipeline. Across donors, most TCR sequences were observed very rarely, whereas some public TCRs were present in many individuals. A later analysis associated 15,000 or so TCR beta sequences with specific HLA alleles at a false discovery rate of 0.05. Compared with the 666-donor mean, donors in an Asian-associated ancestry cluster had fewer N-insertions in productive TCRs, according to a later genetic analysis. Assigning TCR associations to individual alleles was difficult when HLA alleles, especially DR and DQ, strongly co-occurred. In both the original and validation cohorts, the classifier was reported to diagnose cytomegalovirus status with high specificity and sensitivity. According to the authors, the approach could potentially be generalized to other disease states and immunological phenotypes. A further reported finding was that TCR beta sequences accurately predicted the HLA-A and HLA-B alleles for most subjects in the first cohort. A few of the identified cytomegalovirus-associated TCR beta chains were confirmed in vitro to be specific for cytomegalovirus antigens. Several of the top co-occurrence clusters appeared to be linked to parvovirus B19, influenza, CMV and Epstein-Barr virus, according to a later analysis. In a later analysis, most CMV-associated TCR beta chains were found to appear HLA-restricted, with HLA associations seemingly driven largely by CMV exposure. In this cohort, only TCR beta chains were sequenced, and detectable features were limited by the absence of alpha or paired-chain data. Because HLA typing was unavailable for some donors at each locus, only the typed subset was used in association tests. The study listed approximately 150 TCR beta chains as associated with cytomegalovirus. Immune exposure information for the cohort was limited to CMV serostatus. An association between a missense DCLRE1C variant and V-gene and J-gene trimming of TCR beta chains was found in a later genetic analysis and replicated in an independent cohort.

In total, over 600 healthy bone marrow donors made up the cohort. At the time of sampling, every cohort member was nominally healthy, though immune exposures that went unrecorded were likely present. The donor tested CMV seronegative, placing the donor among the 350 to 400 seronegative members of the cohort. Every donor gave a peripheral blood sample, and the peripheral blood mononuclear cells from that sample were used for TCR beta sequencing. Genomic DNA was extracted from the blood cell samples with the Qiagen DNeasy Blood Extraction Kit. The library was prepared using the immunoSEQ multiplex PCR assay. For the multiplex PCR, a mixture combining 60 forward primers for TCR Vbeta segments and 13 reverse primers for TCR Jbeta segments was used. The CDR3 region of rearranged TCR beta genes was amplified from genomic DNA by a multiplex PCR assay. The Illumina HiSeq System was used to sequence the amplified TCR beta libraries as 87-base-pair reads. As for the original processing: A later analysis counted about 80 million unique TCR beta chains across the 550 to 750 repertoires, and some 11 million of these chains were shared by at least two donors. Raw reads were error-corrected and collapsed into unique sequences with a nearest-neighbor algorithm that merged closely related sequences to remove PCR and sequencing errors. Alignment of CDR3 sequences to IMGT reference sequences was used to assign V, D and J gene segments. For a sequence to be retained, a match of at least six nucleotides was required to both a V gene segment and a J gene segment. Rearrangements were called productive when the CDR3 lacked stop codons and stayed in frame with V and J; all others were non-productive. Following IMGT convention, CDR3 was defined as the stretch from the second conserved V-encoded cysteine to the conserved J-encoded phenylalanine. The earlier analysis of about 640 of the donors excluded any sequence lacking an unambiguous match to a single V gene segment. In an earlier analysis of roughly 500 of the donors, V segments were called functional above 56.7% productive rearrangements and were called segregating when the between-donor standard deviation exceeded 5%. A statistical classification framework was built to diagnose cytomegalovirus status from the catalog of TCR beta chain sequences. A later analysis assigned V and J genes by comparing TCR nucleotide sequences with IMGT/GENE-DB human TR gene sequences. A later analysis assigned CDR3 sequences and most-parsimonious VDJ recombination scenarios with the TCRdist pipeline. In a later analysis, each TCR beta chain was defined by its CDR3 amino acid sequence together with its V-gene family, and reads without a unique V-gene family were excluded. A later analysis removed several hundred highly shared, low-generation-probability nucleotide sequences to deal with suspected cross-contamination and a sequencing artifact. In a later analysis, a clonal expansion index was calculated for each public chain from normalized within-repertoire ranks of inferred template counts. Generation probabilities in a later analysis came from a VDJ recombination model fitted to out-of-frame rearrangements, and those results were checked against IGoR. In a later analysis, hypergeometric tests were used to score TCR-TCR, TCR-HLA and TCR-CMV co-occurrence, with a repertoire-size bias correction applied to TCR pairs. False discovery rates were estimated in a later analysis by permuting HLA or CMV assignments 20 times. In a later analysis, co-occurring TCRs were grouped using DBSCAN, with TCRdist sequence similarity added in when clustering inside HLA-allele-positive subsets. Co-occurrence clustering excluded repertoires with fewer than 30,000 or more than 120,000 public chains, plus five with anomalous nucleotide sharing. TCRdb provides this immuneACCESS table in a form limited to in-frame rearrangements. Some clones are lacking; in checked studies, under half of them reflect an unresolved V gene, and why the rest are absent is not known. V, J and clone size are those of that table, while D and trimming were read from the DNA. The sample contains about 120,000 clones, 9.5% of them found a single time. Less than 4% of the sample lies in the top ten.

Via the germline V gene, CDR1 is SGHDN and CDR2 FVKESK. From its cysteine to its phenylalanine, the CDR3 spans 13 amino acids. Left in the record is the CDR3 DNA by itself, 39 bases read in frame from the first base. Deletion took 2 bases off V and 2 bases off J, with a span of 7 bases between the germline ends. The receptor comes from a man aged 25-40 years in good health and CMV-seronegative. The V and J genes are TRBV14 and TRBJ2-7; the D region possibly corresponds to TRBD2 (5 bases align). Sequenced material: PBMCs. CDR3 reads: CASSQLLAYEQYF. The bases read TGTGCCAGCAGCCAACTACTAGCCTACGAGCAGTACTTC.